These 18 T cell receptor beta chains originate from one sample sequenced in a study of blood T cell repertoires in COVID-19. The repertoire was sequenced with immunoSEQ multiplex PCR; TCRdb's copy has only in-frame clones and lacks some. This sample has more than 75,000 clones; roughly nine tenths occur once, and the top ten carry about 2.3%. The sequencing sample was made of peripheral blood. All receptors come from a man in his forties or fifties with acute or convalescent COVID-19.

V and J are TRBV7-2 and TRBJ2-1, with D hard to call. Germline V gene lookup returns CDR1 SGHTA and CDR2 FQGNSA. The CDR3 consists of 16 residues. Trimming shortened V by 1 base and J by 0 bases, and 10 bases separated the two germline ends. The DNA of the CDR3 is TGTGCCAGCAGCTTAGACCACAATCCCTCCTACAATGAGCAGTTCTTC. Its translation is CASSLDHNPSYNEQFF.

The chain couples TRBV6-5 to TRBJ1-2; D gene uncertain. The germline V and J ends were trimmed by 0 bases and 2 bases, with 10 bases remaining between them. There are 15 residues in the CDR3. Germline V CDR1 and CDR2: MNHEY, SVGAGI. Here the CDR3 DNA reads TGTGCCAGCAGTTACTCAGAGACACGGAACTATGGCTACACCTTC. The encoded protein is CASSYSETRNYGYTF.

The CDR3 nucleotides read TGTGCCAGCAGCTCCAAAGACAGGGTGGATCAGCCCCAGCATTTT. Its translation is CASSSKDRVDQPQHF. This chain uses TRBV7-9 with TRBJ1-5; 7 positions agree with TRBD1. Losses at the gene ends were 4 bases for V and 5 bases for J; bases not matched to a gene: 8. The length of the CDR3 is 15 residues. The germline V gene encodes CDR1 SEHNR and CDR2 FQNEAQ (reference sequence).

This sequence joins TRBV11-1 and TRBJ2-2; perhaps TRBD1 as D (6 bases). The CDR3 consists of 15 residues. Germline lookup yields CDR1 SGHAT and CDR2 FQDESV (reference sequence). V lost 5 bases and J lost 0, with 10 bases in between. CDR3 in amino acids: CASSPDRTNTGELFF. CDR3 coding DNA: TGTGCCAGCAGCCCGGACAGAACGAACACCGGGGAGCTGTTTTTT.

CDR3: CASSFRTMGPEAFF. CDR3 sequence (DNA): TGTGCCAGCAGTTTCAGGACTATGGGACCTGAAGCTTTCTTT. This rearrangement joins TRBV28 to TRBJ1-1, with D perhaps TRBD1 (5 bases). The CDR3 loop spans 14 amino acids. Germline V gene lookup returns CDR1 MDHEN and CDR2 SYDVKM. The V gene lost 3 bases and the J gene lost 6 bases, with 14 bases spanning the gap.

This rearrangement joins TRBV28 to TRBJ1-5; no firm D call. CDR3 length: 13 amino acids. Looked up from germline, CDR1 is MDHEN and CDR2 is SYDVKM. Trimming shortened V by 6 bases and J by 7 bases, and 13 bases separated the two germline ends. The CDR3 coding sequence is TGTGCCAGCAGAGCTAGGTTAAGACAGCCCCAGCATTTT. It yields the protein CASRARLRQPQHF.

J is TRBJ2-1 and V is TRBV3-1 (or the pseudogene TRBV3-2); possibly TRBD2 for D (5 bases). Trimming took off 1 base at V and 9 bases at J, with 19 bases between the two ends. Germline V CDR1 and CDR2: LGHDT, YNNKEL (reference sequence). The CDR3 covers 16 residues. CDR3 nucleotides: TGTGCCAGCAGCCAAGGCCTGGACTCCAGGTATTGTGAGCAGTTCTTC. Protein: CASSQGLDSRYCEQFF.

The CDR3 DNA is TGTGCCAGCAGCCTATACCAGGGCCGTCTAAATTCACCCCTCCACTTT. It yields the protein CASSLYQGRLNSPLHF. This rearrangement joins TRBV3-1 (or the pseudogene TRBV3-2) to TRBJ1-6, with D perhaps matching TRBD1 (5 bases). Germline V gene sequence: CDR1 LGHDT, CDR2 YNNKEL (reference sequence). CDR3 length equals 16 residues. V was clipped by 4 bases and J by 7 bases, with 17 bases between them.

The rearrangement uses TRBV4-1 and TRBJ1-2; TRBD1 agrees at 7 bases. Unmatched junction bases numbered 5, after V lost 2 bases and J lost 8 bases. Germline V lookup: CDR1 MGHRA, CDR2 YSYEKL. The CDR3 extends over 13 amino acids. The CDR3 DNA is TGCGCCAGCAGCCAACCCACAGGGGCCGGCTACACCTTC. Translated, it gives CASSQPTGAGYTF.

About this clone: At one end the junction does not follow the germline gene, possibly because of a read error. This sequence joins TRBV2 and TRBJ1-5; tentative D call: TRBD1 (6 bases). Germline-derived CDR1 and CDR2 are SNHLY and FYNNEI. There are 15 residues in the CDR3. The CDR3 DNA sequence: TGTGCCAGCAGCGAAGGTGGACAGTTCGGCCAGCCCCAGCATTTT. It yields the protein CASSEGGQFGQPQHF.

The chain links TRBV29-1 to TRBJ1-3; D is possibly TRBD1 (6 bases). V was pared by 6 bases and J by 0 bases, with 15 bases between. Germline-derived CDR1 and CDR2 are SQVTM and ANQGSEA. The CDR3 consists of 15 residues. The CDR3 sequence: CSVGGGTGSGNTIYF. The CDR3 DNA is TGCAGCGTAGGGGGGGGCACAGGCTCTGGAAACACCATATATTTT.

As DNA, the CDR3 is TGTGCCAGCAGTTCAGGGTTGGGCACAGATACGCAGTATTTT. Amino acids: CASSSGLGTDTQYF. V and J are TRBV6-5 and TRBJ2-3; TRBD1 is a possible D gene (5 bases). CDR1 MNHEY and CDR2 SVGAGI come from the germline V gene. The CDR3 extends over 14 amino acids. The V gene lost 4 bases and the J gene lost 1 base, with 9 bases spanning the gap.

This clone came up a few times. V usage is TRBV2 and J usage is TRBJ2-7; TRBD2 is a possible D gene (5 bases). The CDR3 sequence is 14 residues long. Germline V lookup: CDR1 SNHLY, CDR2 FYNNEI. Trimming pared 6 bases from V and 7 bases from J, leaving 19 bases between. CDR3 residues: CASSEETRRGEQYF. The CDR3 DNA reads as TGTGCCAGCAGCGAGGAGACCCGTCGGGGAGAGCAGTACTTC.

This chain uses TRBV27 with TRBJ2-5; 9 nucleotides align to TRBD1. J gave up 4 bases and V 4 bases, and 7 bases lay outside the gene matches. The CDR3 is made up of 15 amino acids. Looked up from germline, CDR1 is MNHEY and CDR2 is SMNVEV (reference sequence). Written as DNA, the CDR3 is TGTGCCAGCAGTTCTGACAGGGGGATCGGAGAGACCCAGTACTTC. Translation gives CASSSDRGIGETQYF.

V usage is TRBV23-1 and J usage is TRBJ2-1; 8 nucleotides match TRBD2. TRBV23-1 is noted as an ORF with a role that remains uncertain. Losses at the gene ends were 7 bases for V and 0 bases for J; bases not matched to a gene: 17. The CDR3 loop spans 19 amino acids. CDR3 protein: CASTWMLSSGSFSYNEQFF. DNA of the CDR3: TGCGCCAGCACCTGGATGCTTTCCAGCGGGAGTTTCTCCTACAATGAGCAGTTCTTC.

The chain joins TRBV7-8 to TRBJ1-5, with 9 bases aligning to TRBD1. J was trimmed by 2 bases and V by 5 bases; bases with no gene match: 7. CDR3 length: 16 residues. Germline V gene sequence: CDR1 SGHVS, CDR2 FQNEAQ. The CDR3 nucleotides are TGTGCCAGCAGCCAACAGGGGGCTATGGGCAATCAGCCCCAGCATTTT. It specifies CASSQQGAMGNQPQHF.

The genes are TRBV18 and TRBJ2-7; no definite D call. The CDR3 extends over 12 amino acids. Trimming took 2 bases from V and 3 from J, leaving 5 bases between them. In germline, CDR1 is KGHSH, CDR2 LQKENI. CDR3 protein: CASSPANYEQYF. The CDR3 DNA sequence: TGTGCCAGCTCACCAGCTAACTACGAGCAGTACTTC.

The chain couples TRBV5-4 to TRBJ1-2, with D perhaps TRBD1 (6 bases). Per germline, CDR1 SGHNT and CDR2 YYREEE (reference sequence). This CDR3 has 16 amino acids. V was clipped by 0 bases and J by 2 bases, with 14 bases between them. CDR3 residues: CASSLGSAGANYGYTF. In nucleotides, the CDR3 is TGTGCCAGCAGCTTGGGCTCGGCAGGGGCGAACTATGGCTACACCTTC.